This is a list of T cell receptor beta chains from one sample in a study of CD8 T cells in ankylosing spondylitis. From the 5' RACE reads, TCRdb called clonotypes with MiXCR, one entry per CDR3 protein. This sample yields under 250,000 distinct CDR3 sequences, of which roughly 24% are seen a single time; about 7% belongs to the top ten. Sequencing was done on a sample of blood, either unsorted or a sorted T cell fraction (not recorded which). Receptor source: a male donor with ankylosing spondylitis or in good health (not recorded which). Each CDR3 is given with its conserved first and last residue. Only part of the rows carry a size: once, few, many, or a class if the clone is expanded.

j_call,clone_size,v_call,cdr3_aa
TRBJ2-1,NA,TRBV4-3,CASSQTSGKANEQFF
TRBJ2-7,many,TRBV2,CASTRAGDSGEQYF
TRBJ2-5,many,TRBV15,CATSVGGETQYF
TRBJ2-7,many,TRBV20-1,CSAQVSGRNYEQYF
TRBJ2-5,many,TRBV4-3,CASSQGLRDRGTQYF
TRBJ1-3,many,TRBV5-1,CASSLEASGNTIYF
TRBJ1-1,NA,TRBV29-1,CSDRKGYTEAFF
TRBJ2-4,many,TRBV3-1,CASSLLAEAKNIQYF
TRBJ2-7,few,TRBV7-2,CASSFLGPPGDEQYF
TRBJ1-5,NA,TRBV20-1,CSANRQAANQPQHF
TRBJ2-3,NA,TRBV25-1,CASSESRGLADTQYF
TRBJ2-3,NA,TRBV7-2,CASGRQGLPTDTQYF
TRBJ2-6,NA,TRBV11-1,CASSSGLAGGSGANVLTF
TRBJ2-3,many,TRBV20-1,CSARLGGRTDTQYF
TRBJ2-1,NA,TRBV20-1,CSAGDPGRFQFF
TRBJ2-7,NA,TRBV6-5,CASRGGDHPAQYF
TRBJ2-5,many,TRBV5-1,CASSLLASGGKETQYF
TRBJ1-1,few,TRBV12-3/TRBV12-4,CASTDNLNTEAFF
TRBJ2-7,many,TRBV20-1,CSAIGGGNSYEQYF
TRBJ2-2,few,TRBV12-3/TRBV12-4,CASSPPGLAGRTGELFF
TRBJ1-2,few,TRBV29-1,CSVGDSSHYGYTF
TRBJ2-7,many,TRBV12-3/TRBV12-4,CASSLLAGGPSYEQYF
TRBJ2-5,NA,TRBV7-6,CASSMGPLVETQYF
TRBJ1-1,few,TRBV5-1,CASNPGGLTSEAFF
TRBJ1-5,many,TRBV20-1,CSAIETGPKDQPQHF
TRBJ1-5,NA,TRBV6-1,CASRGGTGRQPQHF
TRBJ2-3,few,TRBV29-1,CSVEPTTDTQYF
TRBJ2-7,NA,TRBV7-2,CASRQNRGSYEQYF
TRBJ2-1,NA,TRBV5-1,CASSLIPGSNNEQFF
TRBJ2-5,many,TRBV7-2,CASSLVQSVETQYF
TRBJ1-2,many,TRBV6-6,CASSTANYGYTF
TRBJ2-7,many,TRBV12-3/TRBV12-4,CASRREVDYEQYF
TRBJ2-1,many,TRBV5-8,CASSFRFGSGRYNEQFF
TRBJ2-7,few,TRBV20-1,CSATRVAGPRAEQYF
TRBJ2-3,many,TRBV5-5,CASSKVPTTGGGTDTQYF
TRBJ2-7,NA,TRBV20-1,CSARGETGGVYEQYF
TRBJ2-7,many,TRBV12-5,CASGLVRAPEQYF
TRBJ2-3,many,TRBV5-6,CASSYDSGTGTDTQYF
TRBJ1-1,NA,TRBV4-2,CASSHLTGGSTEAFF
TRBJ2-2,many,TRBV10-3,CAVDGGNGELFF
TRBJ2-5,few,TRBV20-1,CSARRGQETQYF